This section outlines one T cell receptor (beta chain) sequence together with its context. Its matching antigen is unknown. The sample belongs to a study of shared clonotypes between healthy human individuals. General study findings and limits: When naive CD4 clonotypes were compared across several donors, around 4.6% were shared.

Each of the donors was a healthy adult who was HIV-negative and had not had a recent acute infection or vaccination. The protocol was immunoSEQ multiplex PCR, while the TCRdb copy is restricted to in-frame clones and leaves out a portion. The sample has 2 million to 2.5 million clones; more than 85% are singletons. The CDR3 covers 15 residues. Germline V CDR1 and CDR2: MDHEN, SYDVKM. The V gene lost 5 bases and the J gene lost 8 bases, with 18 bases spanning the gap. The source material was naive CD4+ T cells from PBMCs. The subset denotes: CD45RA+ positively selected. This receptor was obtained from a man aged 18 to 30 in good health. Some clones in this sample may be carry-over from other donors' samples. The chain recombines TRBV28 with TRBJ1-4, with D perhaps TRBD1 (6 bases). The CDR3 DNA reads TGTGCCAGCAGTCCCCCCCGGGGGGCCGGGGAAAAACTGTTTTTT. It codes for CASSPPRGAGEKLFF.